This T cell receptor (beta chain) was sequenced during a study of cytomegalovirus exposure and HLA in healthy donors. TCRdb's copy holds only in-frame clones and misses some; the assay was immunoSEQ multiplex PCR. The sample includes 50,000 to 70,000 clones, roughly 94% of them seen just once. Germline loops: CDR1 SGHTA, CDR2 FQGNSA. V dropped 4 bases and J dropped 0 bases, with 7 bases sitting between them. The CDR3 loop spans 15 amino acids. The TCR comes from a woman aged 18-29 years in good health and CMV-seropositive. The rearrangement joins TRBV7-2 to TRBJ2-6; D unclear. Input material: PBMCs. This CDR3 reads CASSSRASGANVLTF. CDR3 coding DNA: TGTGCCAGCAGCTCCCGAGCCTCTGGGGCCAACGTCCTGACTTTC.